These 8 T cell receptor beta chains were all obtained from the same sample, sequenced in a study of regulatory T cells in long-lasting Graves disease. Assembly of TCR beta libraries relied on iRepertoire HTBI primers together with Arm-PCR of CDR3 regions. In TCRdb, the multiplex PCR reads were re-called with MiXCR into one record per CDR3 protein. The sample includes 350,000 to 450,000 distinct CDR3 sequences, roughly 12% of them seen just once. Time point of the sample: newly diagnosed GD, antithyroid drugs for less than 3 months. With RNA extracted from PBMCs as input, the TCR library was made. The same data also contributed to another study, on T cells in Graves' hyperthyroidism and ophthalmopathy.

Sequenced here: peripheral blood mononuclear cells (PBMCs), sampled at new diagnosis, from a patient treated with antithyroid drugs. Receptors were obtained from a woman under 30 with Graves disease.

This clonotype was seen repeatedly, ten times or more. CDR3: CSVEDRKGVYEQYF. The CDR3, as DNA: TGCAGCGTTGAAGATCGAAAGGGTGTCTACGAGCAGTACTTC. The chain is built from TRBV29-1 and TRBJ2-7; D uncertain. CDR1 SQVTM and CDR2 ANQGSEA come from the germline V gene. V dropped 0 bases and J dropped 3 bases, with 12 bases sitting between them. The CDR3 is made up of 14 amino acids.

The chain combines TRBV14 with TRBJ1-1; D unresolved. Trimming shortened V by 1 base and J by 4 bases, and 13 bases separated the two germline ends. The germline gives CDR1 SGHDN, CDR2 FVKESK. CDR3 size: 15 residues. Here the CDR3 DNA reads TGTGCCAGCAGCCAAGGGTGGCCTATCACCACTGAAGCTTTCTTT. Translated: CASSQGWPITTEAFF.

A remark on this clonotype: A far bigger clonotype differs at one base, so this is likely a read error. This chain links TRBV7-8 with TRBJ2-1, with D tentatively TRBD1 or TRBD2 (5 bases each). With 1 base removed from V and 13 bases from J, the gap between germline ends came to 29 bases. There are 18 residues in the CDR3. Germline V CDR1 and CDR2: SGHVS, FQNEAQ. CDR3 protein: CASSLDPNWTVGQETQFF. The CDR3 DNA is TGTGCCAGCAGCTTAGACCCGAACTGGACTGTGGGGCAAGAGACCCAGTTCTTC.

This clonotype was found a few times. The rearrangement uses TRBV24-1 and TRBJ2-1; the D gene is possibly TRBD2 (5 bases). The V end was cut by 2 bases, the J end by 10 bases, with 11 bases between. CDR3 length: 13 amino acids. Per the germline V gene, CDR1 is KGHDR and CDR2 is SFDVKD. The CDR3 sequence: CATSDSDSWEQFF. CDR3 nucleotides: TGTGCCACCAGTGATTCGGACTCGTGGGAGCAGTTCTTC.

This clonotype has ten or more counts. V and J are TRBV7-8 and TRBJ2-7; 12 nucleotides agree with TRBD2. V was clipped by 5 bases and J by 0 bases; unmatched bases: 14. In germline, CDR1 is SGHVS, CDR2 FQNEAQ. This CDR3 is 19 amino acids long. CDR3 loop: CASSPRWPRLAGDSYEQYF. As DNA, the CDR3 is TGTGCCAGCAGCCCCCGGTGGCCCCGACTAGCGGGAGACTCCTACGAGCAGTACTTC.

Worth noting for this clonotype: A much larger clone differs from this one at a single base, so this may be a read error. The chain has TRBV4-2 and TRBJ2-1, with D perhaps matching TRBD2 (5 bases). This CDR3 comprises 13 residues. The germline V and J ends were trimmed by 5 bases and 13 bases, with 18 bases remaining between them. Germline loops: CDR1 LGHNA, CDR2 YNFKEQ. The CDR3, as DNA: TGTGCCAGCAGCAGAGCGGACCAAGAGACCCAGTTCTTC. It codes for CASSRADQETQFF.

Comments on this clonotype: A far larger clone is one base from this, pointing to a likely read error. The chain combines TRBV10-3 with TRBJ1-5, with D possibly matching TRBD1 (5 bases). V was cut by 5 bases and J by 10 bases, with 18 bases left in between. Germline V gene sequence: CDR1 ENHRY, CDR2 SYGVKD. This CDR3 is 14 amino acids long. The CDR3 sequence is CAISYSGPPNPQHF. CDR3 sequence (DNA): TGTGCCATCAGTTACTCGGGACCGCCCAATCCCCAGCATTTT.

J is TRBJ2-6 and V is TRBV4-3; no reliable D call. The CDR3 has 15 residues. V was shortened by 1 base and J by 1 base, with 5 bases between the two germline ends. CDR1 LGHNA and CDR2 YSLEER come from the germline V gene. The CDR3 loop reads CASSQGISGANVLTF. The CDR3 region has the DNA TGCGCCAGCAGCCAAGGGATTTCTGGGGCCAACGTCCTGACTTTC.